What follows is one T cell receptor beta chain and its context. Its antigen is not known. J was trimmed by 7 bases and V by 4 bases; bases with no gene match: 16. This CDR3 contains 19 residues. CDR1 and CDR2 (germline): SGHTA, FQGNSA. This sample is drawn from a study of T cells in Graves' hyperthyroidism and ophthalmopathy. Notes on the study in general: Most clonotypes that expanded in the thyroid above 0.001 also showed up in blood. By a 13 V-J model, ophthalmopathy was set apart from stable hyperthyroidism.

Regions amplified from RNA transcripts were the TCR beta CDR3 regions. The HTBI set primed first-round TCR CDR3 RT-PCR. A single record per CDR3 protein comes from TCRdb applying MiXCR to the multiplex PCR reads. The sample has roughly 420,000 distinct CDR3 sequences; around a sixth are singletons. V is TRBV7-2 and J is TRBJ2-1; 13 bases line up with TRBD2. The sequenced material came from blood. The source is a woman between 18 and 30 years old with Graves' hyperthyroidism. In nucleotides, the CDR3 is TGTGCCAGCAGCTCAAAGGGCACTAGCGGGGGGGCCAATAGGAATGAGCAGTTCTTC. It translates to CASSSKGTSGGANRNEQFF. Drawing the rest from reference TRBV7-2 and TRBJ2-1, the complete variable domain is GAGVSQSPSNKVTEKGKDVELRCDPISGHTALYWYRQSLGQGLEFLIYFQGNSAPDKSGLPSDRFSAERTGGSVSTLTIQRTQQEDSAVYLCASSSKGTSGGANRNEQFFGPGTRLTVL.